The sequence of this T cell receptor beta chain was determined in a study of cytomegalovirus exposure and HLA in healthy donors. Overall study findings and caveats: The majority of TCR sequences were rare, yet some public TCRs appeared in many donors.

The PCR employed 60 Vbeta primers together with 13 Jbeta primers. Libraries were prepared by immunoSEQ multiplex PCR; TCRdb keeps only in-frame clonotypes and omits some of them. Its clone listing holds approximately 100,000 clones. The V end lost 1 base, the J end lost 6 bases, and 13 bases lay between the germline ends. Germline V gene lookup returns CDR1 SGHNT and CDR2 YENEEA. The CDR3 is made up of 15 amino acids. Points on this clone: The antigen remains unidentified.

The chain links TRBV11-3 to TRBJ2-1; the D gene is possibly TRBD2 (5 bases). The TCR comes from a man aged 50 to 60 in good health and CMV-seronegative. The sequencing input was PBMCs. The CDR3, as DNA: TGTGCCAGCAGCTTAGGGGTTGCGGGCCGCAATGAGCAGTTCTTC. Translated, it gives CASSLGVAGRNEQFF.